Reported below is one TCR beta chain. The data were taken from a study of blood T cell repertoires in COVID-19. Only in-frame clones appear in the TCRdb table, and some are missing; sequencing was by immunoSEQ multiplex PCR. The sample has tens of thousands of clones, approximately 87% seen once. The CDR3 totals 16 residues. Germline V gene lookup returns CDR1 PRHDT and CDR2 FYEKMQ (reference sequence). Trimming left V 5 bases short and J 0 bases short, with 16 bases between. The sequenced sample consisted of peripheral blood. This clonotype was obtained from a woman over 75 with acute or convalescent COVID-19. This chain uses TRBV13 with TRBJ2-5; TRBD1 is a possible D gene (7 bases). The CDR3 sequence is CASSRLPGGYQETQYF. For the CDR3, the DNA is TGTGCCAGCAGCCGACTTCCAGGGGGGTACCAAGAGACCCAGTACTTC. Drawing the rest from reference TRBV13 and TRBJ2-5, the complete variable domain is AAGVIQSPRHLIKEKRETATLKCYPIPRHDTVYWYQQGPGQDPQFLISFYEKMQSDKGSIPDRFSAQQFSDYHSELNMSSLELGDSALYFCASSRLPGGYQETQYFGPGTRLLVL.